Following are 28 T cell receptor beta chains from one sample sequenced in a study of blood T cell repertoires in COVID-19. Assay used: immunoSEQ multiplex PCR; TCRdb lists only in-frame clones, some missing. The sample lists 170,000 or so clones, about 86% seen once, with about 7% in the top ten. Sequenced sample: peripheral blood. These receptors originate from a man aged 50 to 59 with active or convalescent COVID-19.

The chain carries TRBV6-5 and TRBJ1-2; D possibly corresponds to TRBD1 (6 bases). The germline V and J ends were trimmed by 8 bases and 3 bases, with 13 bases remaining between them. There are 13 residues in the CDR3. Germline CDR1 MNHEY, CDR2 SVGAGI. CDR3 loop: CASVGGADYGYTF. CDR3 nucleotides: TGTGCCAGCGTGGGGGGGGCTGACTATGGCTACACCTTC.

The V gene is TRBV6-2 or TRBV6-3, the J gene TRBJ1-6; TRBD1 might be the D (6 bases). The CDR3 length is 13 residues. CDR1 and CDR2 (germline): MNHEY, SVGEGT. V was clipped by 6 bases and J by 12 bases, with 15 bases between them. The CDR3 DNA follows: TGTGCCAGCAGCCGCGGACAGTCGCTACCCCTCCACTTT. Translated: CASSRGQSLPLHF.

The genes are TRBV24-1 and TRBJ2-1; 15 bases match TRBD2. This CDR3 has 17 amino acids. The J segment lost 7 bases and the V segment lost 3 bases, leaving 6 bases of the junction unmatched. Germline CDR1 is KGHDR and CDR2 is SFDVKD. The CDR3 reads CATSDPGTSGGWNEQFF. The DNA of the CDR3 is TGTGCCACCAGTGATCCCGGGACTAGCGGGGGGTGGAATGAGCAGTTCTTC.

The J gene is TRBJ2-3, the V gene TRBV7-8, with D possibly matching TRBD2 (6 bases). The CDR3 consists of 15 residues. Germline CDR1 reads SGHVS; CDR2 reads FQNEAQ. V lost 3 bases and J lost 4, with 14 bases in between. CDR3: CASSFRRGHADTQYF. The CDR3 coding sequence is TGTGCCAGCAGCTTTAGGCGGGGTCACGCAGATACGCAGTATTTT.

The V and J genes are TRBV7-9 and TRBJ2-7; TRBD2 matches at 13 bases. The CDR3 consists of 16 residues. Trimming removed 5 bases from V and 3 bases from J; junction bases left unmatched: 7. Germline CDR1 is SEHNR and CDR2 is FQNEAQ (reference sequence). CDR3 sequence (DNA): TGTGCCAGCAGCCCACAAGGACTAGCGGGGGTCTACGAGCAGTACTTC. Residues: CASSPQGLAGVYEQYF.

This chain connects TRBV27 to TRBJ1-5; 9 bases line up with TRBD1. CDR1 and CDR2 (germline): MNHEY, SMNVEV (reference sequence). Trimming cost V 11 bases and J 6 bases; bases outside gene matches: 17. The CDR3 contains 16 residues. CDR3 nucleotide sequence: TGTGCCCGCTGGCGGACAGGGGAGGGAGCGGGTCAGCCCCAGCATTTT. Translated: CARWRTGEGAGQPQHF.

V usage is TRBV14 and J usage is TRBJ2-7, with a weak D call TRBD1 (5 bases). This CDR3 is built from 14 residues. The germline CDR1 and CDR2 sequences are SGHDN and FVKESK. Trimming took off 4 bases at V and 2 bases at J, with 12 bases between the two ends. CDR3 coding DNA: TGTGCCAGCAGCCGGCAGGGCCGTACCTACGAGCAGTACTTC. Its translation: CASSRQGRTYEQYF.

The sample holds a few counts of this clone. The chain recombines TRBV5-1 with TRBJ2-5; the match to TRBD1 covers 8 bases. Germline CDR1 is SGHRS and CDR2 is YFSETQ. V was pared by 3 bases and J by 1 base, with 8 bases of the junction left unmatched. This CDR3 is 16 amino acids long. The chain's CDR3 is CASSSGGTGLQETQYF. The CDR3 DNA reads TGCGCCAGCAGCTCTGGTGGGACAGGACTCCAAGAGACCCAGTACTTC.

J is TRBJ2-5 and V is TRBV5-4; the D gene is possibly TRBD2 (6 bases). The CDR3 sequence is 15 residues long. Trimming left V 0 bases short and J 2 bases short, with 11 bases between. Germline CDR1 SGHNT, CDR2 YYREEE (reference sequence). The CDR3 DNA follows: TGTGCCAGCAGCTTGGGCGGGACGGGGCAAGAGACCCAGTACTTC. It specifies CASSLGGTGQETQYF.

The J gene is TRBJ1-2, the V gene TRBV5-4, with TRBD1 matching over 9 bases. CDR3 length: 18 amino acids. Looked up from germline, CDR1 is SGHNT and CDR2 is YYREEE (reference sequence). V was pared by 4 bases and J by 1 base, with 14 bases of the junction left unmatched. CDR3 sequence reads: CASSRTEERQGVNYGYTF. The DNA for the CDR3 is TGTGCCAGCAGCCGGACGGAGGAGCGACAGGGGGTTAACTATGGCTACACCTTC. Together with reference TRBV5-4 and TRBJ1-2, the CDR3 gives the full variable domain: ETGVTQSPTHLIKTRGQQVTLRCSSQSGHNTVSWYQQALGQGPQFIFQYYREEENGRGNFPPRFSGLQFPNYSSELNVNALELDDSALYLCASSRTEERQGVNYGYTFGSGTRLTVV.

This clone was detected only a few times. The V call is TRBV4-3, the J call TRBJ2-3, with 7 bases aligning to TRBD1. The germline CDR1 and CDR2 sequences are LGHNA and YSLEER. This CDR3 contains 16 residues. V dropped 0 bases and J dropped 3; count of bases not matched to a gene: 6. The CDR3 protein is CASSQDRDSWTDTQYF. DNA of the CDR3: TGCGCCAGCAGCCAAGATAGGGACAGTTGGACAGATACGCAGTATTTT.

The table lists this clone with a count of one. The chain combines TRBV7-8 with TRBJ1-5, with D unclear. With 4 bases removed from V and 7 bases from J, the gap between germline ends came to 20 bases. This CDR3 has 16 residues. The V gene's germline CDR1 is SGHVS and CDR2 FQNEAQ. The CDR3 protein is CASSSMTGNTGQPQHF. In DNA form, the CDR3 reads TGTGCCAGCAGCTCCATGACCGGGAACACTGGGCAGCCCCAGCATTTT.

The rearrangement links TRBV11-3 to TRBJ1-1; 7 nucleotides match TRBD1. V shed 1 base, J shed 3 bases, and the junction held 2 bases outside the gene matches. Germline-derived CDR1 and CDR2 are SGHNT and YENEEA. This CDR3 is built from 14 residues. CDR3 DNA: TGTGCCAGCAGCTTAGGAGGGGGCCACACTGAAGCTTTCTTT. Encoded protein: CASSLGGGHTEAFF.

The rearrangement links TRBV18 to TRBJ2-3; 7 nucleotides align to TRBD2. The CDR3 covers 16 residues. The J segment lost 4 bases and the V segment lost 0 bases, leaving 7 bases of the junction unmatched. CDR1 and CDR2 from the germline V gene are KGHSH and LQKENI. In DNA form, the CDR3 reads TGTGCCAGCTCACCACCAGGTTTCAGCGGGGCAGATACGCAGTATTTT. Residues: CASSPPGFSGADTQYF.

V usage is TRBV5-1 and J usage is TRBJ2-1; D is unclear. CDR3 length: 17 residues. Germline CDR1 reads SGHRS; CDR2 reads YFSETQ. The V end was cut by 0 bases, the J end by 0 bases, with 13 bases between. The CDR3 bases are TGCGCCAGCAGCTTGGACTCCCCCCTAAGCTCCTACAATGAGCAGTTCTTC. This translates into CASSLDSPLSSYNEQFF.

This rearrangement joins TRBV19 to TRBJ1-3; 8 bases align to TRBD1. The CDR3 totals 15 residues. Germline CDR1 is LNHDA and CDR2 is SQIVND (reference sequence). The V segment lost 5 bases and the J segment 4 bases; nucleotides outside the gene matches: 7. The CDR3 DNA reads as TGTGCCAGTAGTTTCGGACAGGGCATCGGAAACACCATATATTTT. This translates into CASSFGQGIGNTIYF.

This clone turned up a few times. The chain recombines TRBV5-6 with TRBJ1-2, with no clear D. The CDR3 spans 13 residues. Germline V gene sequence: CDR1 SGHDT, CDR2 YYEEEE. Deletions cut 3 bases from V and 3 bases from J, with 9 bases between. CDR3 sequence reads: CASSSVSDYGYTF. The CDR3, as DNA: TGTGCCAGCAGCTCGGTCTCCGACTATGGCTACACCTTC.

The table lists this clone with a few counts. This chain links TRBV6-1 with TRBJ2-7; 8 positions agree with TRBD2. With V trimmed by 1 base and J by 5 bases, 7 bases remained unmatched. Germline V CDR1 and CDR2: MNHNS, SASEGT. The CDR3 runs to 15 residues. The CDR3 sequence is CASSEVSGGTHEQYF. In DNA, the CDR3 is TGTGCCAGCAGTGAAGTAAGCGGGGGTACCCACGAGCAGTACTTC.

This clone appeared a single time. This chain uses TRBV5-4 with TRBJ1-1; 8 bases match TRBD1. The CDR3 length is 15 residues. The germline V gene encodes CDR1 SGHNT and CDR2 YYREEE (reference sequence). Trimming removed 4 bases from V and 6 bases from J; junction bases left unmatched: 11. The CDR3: CASSPGTGKEAEAFF. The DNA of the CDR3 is TGTGCCAGCAGCCCGGGGACAGGTAAAGAAGCTGAAGCTTTCTTT.

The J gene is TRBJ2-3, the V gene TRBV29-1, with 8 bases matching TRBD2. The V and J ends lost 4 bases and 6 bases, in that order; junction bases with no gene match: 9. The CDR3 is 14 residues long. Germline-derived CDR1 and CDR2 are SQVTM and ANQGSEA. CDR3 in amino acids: CSVGVSTGGDTQYF. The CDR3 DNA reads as TGCAGCGTTGGGGTCAGTACGGGAGGGGATACGCAGTATTTT.

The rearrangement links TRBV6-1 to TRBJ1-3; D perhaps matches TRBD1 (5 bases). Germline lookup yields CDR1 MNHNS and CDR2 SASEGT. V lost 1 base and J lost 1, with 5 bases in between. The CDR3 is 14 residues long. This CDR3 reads CASSEEGSGNTIYF. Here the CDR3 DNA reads TGTGCCAGCAGTGAAGAGGGGTCTGGAAACACCATATATTTT.

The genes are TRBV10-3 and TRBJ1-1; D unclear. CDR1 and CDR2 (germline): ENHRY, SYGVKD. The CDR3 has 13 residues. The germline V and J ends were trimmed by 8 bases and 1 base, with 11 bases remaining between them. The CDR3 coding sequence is TGTGCCATCTCCCTGGAGGGGAACACTGAAGCTTTCTTT. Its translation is CAISLEGNTEAFF.

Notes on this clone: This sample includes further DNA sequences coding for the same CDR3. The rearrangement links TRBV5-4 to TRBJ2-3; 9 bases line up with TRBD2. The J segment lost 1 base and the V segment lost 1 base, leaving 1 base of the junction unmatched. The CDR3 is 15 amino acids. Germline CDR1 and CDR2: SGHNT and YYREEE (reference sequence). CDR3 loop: CASSLLAGGTDTQYF. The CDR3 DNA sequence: TGTGCCAGCAGCTTGTTAGCGGGGGGCACAGATACGCAGTATTTT.

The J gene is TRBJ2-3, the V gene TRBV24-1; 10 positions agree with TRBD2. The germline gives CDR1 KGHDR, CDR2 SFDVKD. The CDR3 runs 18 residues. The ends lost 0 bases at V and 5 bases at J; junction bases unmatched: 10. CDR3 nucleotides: TGTGCCACCAGTGATTTGACCCACAGCGGGGGGGCGGGAGATACGCAGTATTTT. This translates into CATSDLTHSGGAGDTQYF.

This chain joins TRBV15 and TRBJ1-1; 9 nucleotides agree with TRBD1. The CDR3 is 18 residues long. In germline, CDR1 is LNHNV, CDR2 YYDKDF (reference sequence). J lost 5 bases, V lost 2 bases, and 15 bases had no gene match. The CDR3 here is CATSRKDRGRGGRTEAFF. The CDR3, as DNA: TGTGCCACCAGCAGAAAGGACAGGGGAAGGGGAGGTAGGACTGAAGCTTTCTTT. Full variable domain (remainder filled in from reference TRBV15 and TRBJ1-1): DAMVIQNPRYQVTQFGKPVTLSCSQTLNHNVMYWYQQKSSQAPKLLFHYYDKDFNNEADTPDNFQSRRPNTSFCFLDIRSPGLGDTAMYLCATSRKDRGRGGRTEAFFGQGTRLTVV.

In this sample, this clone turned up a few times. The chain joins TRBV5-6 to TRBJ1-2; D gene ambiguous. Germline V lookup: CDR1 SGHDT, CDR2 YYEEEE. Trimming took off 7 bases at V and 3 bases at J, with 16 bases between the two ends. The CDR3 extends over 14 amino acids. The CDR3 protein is CASGPSVLDYGYTF. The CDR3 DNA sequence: TGTGCCAGCGGGCCCTCGGTCTTGGACTATGGCTACACCTTC.

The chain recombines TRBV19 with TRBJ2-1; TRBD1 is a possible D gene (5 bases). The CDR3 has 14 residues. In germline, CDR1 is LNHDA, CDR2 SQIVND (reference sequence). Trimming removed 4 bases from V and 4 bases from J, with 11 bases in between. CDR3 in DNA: TGTGCCAGTAGTAACACCGACAGATACAATGAGCAGTTCTTC. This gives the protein CASSNTDRYNEQFF.

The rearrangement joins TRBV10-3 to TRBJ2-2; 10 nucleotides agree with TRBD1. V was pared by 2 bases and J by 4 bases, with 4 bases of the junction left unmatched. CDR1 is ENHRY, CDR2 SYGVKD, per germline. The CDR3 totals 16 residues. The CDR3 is CAISEATGGRTGELFF. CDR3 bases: TGTGCCATCAGTGAGGCGACAGGGGGCCGCACCGGGGAGCTGTTTTTT.